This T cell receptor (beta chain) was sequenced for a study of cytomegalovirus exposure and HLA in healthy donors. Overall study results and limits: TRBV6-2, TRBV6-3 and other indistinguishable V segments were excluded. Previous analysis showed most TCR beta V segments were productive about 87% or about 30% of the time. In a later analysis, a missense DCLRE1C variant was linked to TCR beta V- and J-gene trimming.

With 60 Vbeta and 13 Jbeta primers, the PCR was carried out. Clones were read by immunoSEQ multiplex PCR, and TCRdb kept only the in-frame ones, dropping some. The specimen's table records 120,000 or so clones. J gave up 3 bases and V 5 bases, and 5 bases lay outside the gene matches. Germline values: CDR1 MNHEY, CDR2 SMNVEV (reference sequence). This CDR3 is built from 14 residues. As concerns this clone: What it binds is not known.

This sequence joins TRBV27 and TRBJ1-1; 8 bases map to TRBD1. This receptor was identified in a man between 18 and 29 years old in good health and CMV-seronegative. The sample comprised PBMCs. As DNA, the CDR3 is TGTGCCAGCAGTGACCGGACAGGGTACACTGAAGCTTTCTTT. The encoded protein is CASSDRTGYTEAFF.